These 13 T cell receptor beta chains share one sample of origin, sequenced in a study of cytomegalovirus exposure and HLA in healthy donors. Amplification used 60 Vbeta primers and 13 Jbeta primers. This table comes from immunoSEQ multiplex PCR, and its TCRdb copy is limited to in-frame clones, with some not included. The repertoire includes roughly 140,000 clones, about four fifths of them detected once, and roughly 4.7% sits in the top ten. Sequencing used PBMCs. The source is a man between 35 and 55 years old in good health and CMV-seronegative.

The chain links TRBV18 to TRBJ1-2, with 7 positions matching TRBD1. The CDR3 is 17 residues long. Trimming cost V 0 bases and J 8 bases; bases outside gene matches: 15. The germline V gene encodes CDR1 KGHSH and CDR2 LQKENI. The CDR3 here is CASSPPGNYRGSGGYTF. CDR3 nucleotide sequence: TGTGCCAGCTCACCACCGGGGAATTACAGGGGATCTGGGGGCTACACCTTC.

This clone was recorded a few times. The chain is built from TRBV2 and TRBJ2-1, with D possibly matching TRBD1 (6 bases). This CDR3 spans 15 amino acids. Per the germline V gene, CDR1 is SNHLY and CDR2 is FYNNEI. The ends were cut back, 6 bases at V and 4 bases at J, with 16 bases in the middle. The CDR3 DNA is TGTGCCAGCAGACGTACAGGGTACCCTTACAATGAGCAGTTCTTC. Its translation is CASRRTGYPYNEQFF.

The chain employs TRBV7-9 and TRBJ1-3, with a tentative D call TRBD1 (5 bases). CDR1 is SEHNR and CDR2 is FQNEAQ in the germline V gene (reference sequence). V was pared by 5 bases and J by 1 base, with 9 bases between. The CDR3 length is 14 residues. The CDR3 protein is CASSDSFSGNTIYF. Written as DNA, the CDR3 is TGTGCCAGCAGCGACAGTTTTTCTGGAAACACCATATATTTT.

This clone came up once. This chain links TRBV10-3 with TRBJ2-7; 7 bases are shared with TRBD1. The CDR3 extends over 13 amino acids. Losses at the gene ends were 4 bases for V and 1 base for J; bases not matched to a gene: 1. Germline assignment: CDR1 ENHRY and CDR2 SYGVKD. CDR3 sequence (DNA): TGTGCCATCAGTGGACAGGGTTCCTACGAGCAGTACTTC. Its translation is CAISGQGSYEQYF.

CDR3 region: CASSTSPGGADTQYF. The CDR3 DNA follows: TGTGCCAGCAGCACAAGCCCGGGGGGTGCAGATACGCAGTATTTT. V gene TRBV7-3 combines with J gene TRBJ2-3; 7 positions agree with TRBD2. The CDR3 sequence is 15 residues long. The junction had 9 bases not matched to a gene; V was cut back by 5 bases and J by 4 bases. Looked up from germline, CDR1 is SGHTA and CDR2 is FQGTGA.

The rearrangement uses TRBV7-2 and TRBJ2-1; D not certain. V was pared by 5 bases and J by 3 bases, with 11 bases between. The germline CDR1 and CDR2 sequences are SGHTA and FQGNSA. The CDR3 runs 14 residues. The CDR3 region is CASSLDTVYNEQFF. The CDR3 DNA is TGTGCCAGCAGCCTTGATACAGTCTACAATGAGCAGTTCTTC.

The V and J genes are TRBV4-2 and TRBJ2-1; TRBD1 might be the D (5 bases). Germline V gene data show CDR1 as LGHNA and CDR2 as YNFKEQ. V was cut by 0 bases and J by 5 bases, with 5 bases left in between. The CDR3 is made up of 13 amino acids. For the CDR3, the DNA is TGTGCCAGCAGCCAAGAAGGGGACAATGAGCAGTTCTTC. This gives the protein CASSQEGDNEQFF.

V and J are TRBV18 and TRBJ2-5; D gene ambiguous. Germline lookup yields CDR1 KGHSH and CDR2 LQKENI. This CDR3 contains 14 residues. Trimming left V 2 bases short and J 1 base short, with 8 bases between. CDR3 coding DNA: TGTGCCAGCTCACCAGCTGAGTTCCAAGAGACCCAGTACTTC. Amino acid sequence: CASSPAEFQETQYF.

V usage is TRBV6-6 and J usage is TRBJ2-7; TRBD2 might be the D (5 bases). The CDR3 covers 14 residues. In germline, CDR1 is MNHNY, CDR2 SVGAGI (reference sequence). V lost 2 bases, J lost 0 bases, and 8 bases lay in between. CDR3 residues: CASSYVGSSYEQYF. CDR3 coding DNA: TGTGCCAGCAGTTACGTAGGGAGCTCCTACGAGCAGTACTTC.

V gene TRBV5-8 combines with J gene TRBJ1-3; 8 bases match TRBD1. This CDR3 is 15 amino acids long. Germline V gene lookup returns CDR1 SGHTS and CDR2 YDEGEE. V was clipped by 7 bases and J by 8 bases; unmatched bases: 14. Here the CDR3 DNA reads TGTGCCAGCGGGACCTCCGGGACAGGTTCCCACACCATATATTTT. Protein product: CASGTSGTGSHTIYF.

The count of this clone is one. The chain is built from TRBV6-6 and TRBJ1-5; 8 nucleotides align to TRBD1. This CDR3 has 14 residues. Germline lookup yields CDR1 MNHNY and CDR2 SVGAGI (reference sequence). Losses at the gene ends were 6 bases for V and 6 bases for J; bases not matched to a gene: 7. For the CDR3, the DNA is TGTGCCAGCAGCTTACAGGGGGTCGGTCAGCCCCAGCATTTT. This codes for CASSLQGVGQPQHF.

This clone was observed once. The rearrangement joins TRBV27 to TRBJ1-4, with D possibly being TRBD1 (6 bases). The V gene's germline CDR1 is MNHEY and CDR2 SMNVEV (reference sequence). This CDR3 is 16 amino acids long. Trimming took off 6 bases at V and 4 bases at J, with 18 bases between the two ends. CDR3: CASSKTFTGNNEKLFF. For the CDR3, the DNA is TGTGCCAGCAGCAAAACATTTACAGGGAATAATGAAAAACTGTTTTTT.

The rearrangement links TRBV18 to TRBJ1-1; TRBD1 is a possible D gene (6 bases). This CDR3 has 17 amino acids. Germline CDR1 and CDR2: KGHSH and LQKENI. V lost 2 bases to trimming and J lost 3 bases, with 19 bases between them. CDR3 region: CASSPSSGALRYTEAFF. The CDR3 DNA reads as TGTGCCAGCTCACCAAGTTCAGGGGCCCTCAGGTACACTGAAGCTTTCTTT.